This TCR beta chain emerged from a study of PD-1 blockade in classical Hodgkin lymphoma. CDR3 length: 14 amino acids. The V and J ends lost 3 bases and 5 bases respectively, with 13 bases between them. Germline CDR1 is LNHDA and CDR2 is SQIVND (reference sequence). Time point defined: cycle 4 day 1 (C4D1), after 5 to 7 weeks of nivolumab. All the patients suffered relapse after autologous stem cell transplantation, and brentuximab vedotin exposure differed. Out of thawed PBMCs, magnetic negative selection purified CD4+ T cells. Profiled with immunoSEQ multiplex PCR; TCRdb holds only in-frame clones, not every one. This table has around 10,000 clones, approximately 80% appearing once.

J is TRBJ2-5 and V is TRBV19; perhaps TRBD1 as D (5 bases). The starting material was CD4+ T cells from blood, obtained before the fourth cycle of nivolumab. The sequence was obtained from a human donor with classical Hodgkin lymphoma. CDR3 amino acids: CASSIEGVRETQYF. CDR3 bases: TGTGCCAGTAGTATCGAAGGGGTAAGGGAGACCCAGTACTTC.